What follows are 13 T cell receptor beta chains derived from one specimen sequenced in a study of long-term antiretroviral therapy in people with HIV. Assay version v3.0 of immunoSEQ was used, and it was run at survey level. TCRdb keeps only in-frame clones here, not all; method: immunoSEQ multiplex PCR. Found here are about 16,000 clones, roughly 76% of them singletons; the top ten hold about 14%. The specimen comprised unsorted PBMCs, sampled 1.5 years before starting antiretroviral therapy. These receptors came from a woman between 45 and 65 years old with HIV.

V and J are TRBV6-1 and TRBJ2-7; the D is unclear. The CDR3 loop spans 15 amino acids. The germline V gene encodes CDR1 MNHNS and CDR2 SASEGT. Trimming shortened V by 1 base and J by 5 bases, and 15 bases separated the two germline ends. CDR3 protein: CASSEGYSPGDEQYF. In DNA form, the CDR3 reads TGTGCCAGCAGTGAAGGGTACAGTCCTGGGGACGAGCAGTACTTC.

This clone was observed a few times. The chain employs TRBV7-9 and TRBJ1-2; perhaps TRBD1 as D (5 bases). The CDR3 covers 16 residues. CDR1 is SEHNR, CDR2 FQNEAQ, per germline (reference sequence). Trimming took off 1 base at V and 4 bases at J, with 16 bases between the two ends. CDR3 sequence (DNA): TGTGCCAGCAGCTTAGGTTTTGGGACCTCTGCCTATGGCTACACCTTC. Protein sequence: CASSLGFGTSAYGYTF.

The chain joins TRBV5-4 to TRBJ2-1; 8 bases line up with TRBD2. The CDR3 consists of 15 residues. Germline V gives CDR1 SGHNT, CDR2 YYREEE (reference sequence). Unmatched junction bases numbered 9, after V lost 5 bases and J lost 5 bases. The CDR3 DNA is TGTGCCAGCAGTCGGAGCAGCGGGGGTAACAATGAGCAGTTCTTC. As protein: CASSRSSGGNNEQFF. Complete variable domain (other parts from reference TRBV5-4 and TRBJ2-1): ETGVTQSPTHLIKTRGQQVTLRCSSQSGHNTVSWYQQALGQGPQFIFQYYREEENGRGNFPPRFSGLQFPNYSSELNVNALELDDSALYLCASSRSSGGNNEQFFGPGTRLTVL.

The rearrangement links TRBV7-2 to TRBJ2-5; the match to TRBD1 covers 8 bases. The CDR3 has 14 amino acids. Losses at the gene ends were 5 bases for V and 1 base for J; bases not matched to a gene: 3. The germline V gene encodes CDR1 SGHTA and CDR2 FQGNSA. The chain's CDR3 is CASSGTGRQETQYF. The CDR3 DNA reads TGTGCCAGCAGCGGGACAGGTCGCCAAGAGACCCAGTACTTC.

The chain recombines TRBV19 with TRBJ2-3; weak D call: TRBD1 (5 bases). Germline CDR1 LNHDA, CDR2 SQIVND (reference sequence). V lost 10 bases, J lost 2 bases, and 22 bases lay in between. The CDR3 is 16 residues long. The CDR3 bases are TGTGCCACCAAAGGCTCCGGACATTACTTCACAGATACGCAGTATTTT. Residues: CATKGSGHYFTDTQYF.

In this sample, this clone turned up a few times. The chain has TRBV7-9 and TRBJ2-2, with D unclear. Trimming removed 0 bases from V and 5 bases from J, with 4 bases in between. Germline loops: CDR1 SEHNR, CDR2 FQNEAQ (reference sequence). The CDR3 is made up of 13 amino acids. The CDR3, as DNA: TGTGCCAGCAGCTTAGCCAGGACCGGGGAGCTGTTTTTT. Translated: CASSLARTGELFF.

This clone was observed a handful of times. This rearrangement joins TRBV4-1 to TRBJ2-3, with 8 positions matching TRBD2. Unmatched junction bases numbered 9, after V lost 3 bases and J lost 1 base. The CDR3 is 17 amino acids. CDR1 MGHRA and CDR2 YSYEKL come from the germline V gene. The CDR3 loop is CASSQAPTSGGTDTQYF. The CDR3 region has the DNA TGCGCCAGCAGCCAGGCCCCTACTAGCGGAGGCACAGATACGCAGTATTTT.

The CDR3 DNA sequence: TGTGCCAGCAGCCCGGACCCGTGGGGGTTTCCAGATACGCAGTATTTT. Translated, it gives CASSPDPWGFPDTQYF. The J gene is TRBJ2-3, the V gene TRBV5-5; D assignment may be TRBD1 or TRBD2 (5 bases each). The germline V and J ends were trimmed by 4 bases and 4 bases, with 19 bases remaining between them. The V gene's germline CDR1 is SGHKS and CDR2 YYEKEE (reference sequence). This CDR3 is built from 16 residues.

The rearrangement joins TRBV7-2 to TRBJ1-2; D possibly corresponds to TRBD1 (5 bases). CDR1 is SGHTA, CDR2 FQGNSA, per germline. The CDR3 is 14 amino acids. Between the trimmed V and J ends, which lost 0 bases and 2 bases, there was a span of 7 bases. The CDR3 is CASSLAGRNYGYTF. The CDR3 DNA follows: TGTGCCAGCAGCTTAGCGGGGCGCAACTATGGCTACACCTTC.

This clone was seen just once. CDR3 sequence: CASSSGTGESLDGYTF. In DNA, the CDR3 is TGTGCCAGCAGCTCCGGGACAGGGGAGTCCTTGGATGGCTACACCTTC. V gene TRBV4-2 combines with J gene TRBJ1-2; TRBD1 agrees at 10 bases. Trimming cost V 5 bases and J 6 bases; bases outside gene matches: 12. Germline CDR1 LGHNA, CDR2 YNFKEQ. This CDR3 region has 16 residues.

The CDR3 DNA follows: TGTGCCAGCAGCGACCTCACCGTACGGGCCGCATCCGGCTACACCTTC. This codes for CASSDLTVRAASGYTF. J is TRBJ1-2 and V is TRBV9, with D unclear. Trimming pared 3 bases from V and 8 bases from J, leaving 23 bases between. The germline V gene has CDR1 SGDLS and CDR2 YYNGEE. CDR3 length: 16 residues. Complete variable domain (other parts from reference TRBV9 and TRBJ1-2): DSGVTQTPKHLITATGQRVTLRCSPRSGDLSVYWYQQSLDQGLQFLIQYYNGEERAKGNILERFSAQQFPDLHSELNLSSLELGDSALYFCASSDLTVRAASGYTFGSGTRLTVV.

This chain connects TRBV6-6 to TRBJ2-3, with D unclear. This CDR3 comprises 14 residues. Germline V gives CDR1 MNHNY, CDR2 SVGAGI (reference sequence). Trimming stripped 0 bases from V and 1 base from J, with 5 bases between. The CDR3 DNA reads as TGTGCCAGCAGTTACTCGATAGGCACAGATACGCAGTATTTT. This translates into CASSYSIGTDTQYF.

This chain uses TRBV7-2 with TRBJ2-2, with TRBD1 matching 7 bases. In germline, CDR1 is SGHTA, CDR2 FQGNSA. There are 15 residues in the CDR3. With 1 base clipped from V and 6 bases from J, the junction kept 5 bases outside the gene matches. The CDR3 spells CASSLEGARAGELFF. Here the CDR3 DNA reads TGTGCCAGCAGCTTAGAGGGGGCGCGCGCCGGGGAGCTGTTTTTT.